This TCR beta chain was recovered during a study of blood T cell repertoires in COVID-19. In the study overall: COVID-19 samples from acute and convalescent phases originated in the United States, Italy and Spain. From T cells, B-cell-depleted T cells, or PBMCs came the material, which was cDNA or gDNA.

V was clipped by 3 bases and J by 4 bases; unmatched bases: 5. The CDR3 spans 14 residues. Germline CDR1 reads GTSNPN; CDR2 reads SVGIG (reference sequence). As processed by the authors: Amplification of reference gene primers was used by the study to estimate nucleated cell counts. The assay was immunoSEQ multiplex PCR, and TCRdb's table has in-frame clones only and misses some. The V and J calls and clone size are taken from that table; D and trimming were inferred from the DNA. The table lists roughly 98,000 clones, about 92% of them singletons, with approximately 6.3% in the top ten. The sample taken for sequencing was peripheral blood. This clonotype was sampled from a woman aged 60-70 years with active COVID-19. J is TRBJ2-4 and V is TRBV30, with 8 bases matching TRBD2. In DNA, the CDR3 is TGTGCCTGGAGATCGGGAGGGTCAAAAAACATTCAGTACTTC. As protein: CAWRSGGSKNIQYF.